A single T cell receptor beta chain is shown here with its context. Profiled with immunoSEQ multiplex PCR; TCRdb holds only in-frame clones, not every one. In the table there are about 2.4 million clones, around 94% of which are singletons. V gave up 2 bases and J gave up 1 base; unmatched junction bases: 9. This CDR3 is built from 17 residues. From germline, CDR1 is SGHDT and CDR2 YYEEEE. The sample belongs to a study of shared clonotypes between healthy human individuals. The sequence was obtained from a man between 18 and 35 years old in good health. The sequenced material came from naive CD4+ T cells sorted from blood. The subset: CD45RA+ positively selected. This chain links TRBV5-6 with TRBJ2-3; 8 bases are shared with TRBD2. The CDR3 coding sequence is TGTGCCAGCAGCTTCGCGGGGGGCCTAGCGGGCACAGATACGCAGTATTTT. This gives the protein CASSFAGGLAGTDTQYF.